A selection of T cell receptor beta chains follows, all from one sample in a study of blood T cell repertoires in COVID-19. Repertoires were generated with immunoSEQ multiplex PCR, while TCRdb's copy carries only in-frame clones and drops some. The sample lists 300,000 to 350,000 clones, more than 75% occurring once. Input material: peripheral blood. The receptors originated from a woman between 45 and 65 years old with COVID-19, enrolled during active disease. CDR3s include the opening cysteine and the closing phenylalanine or tryptophan. The D gene is left open where the match is weak. The size of a clone is reported for some rows only, either as once, few or many, or as a class for expanded clones.

clone_size	v_call	j_call	d_call	cdr3_nt	cdr3_aa
NA	TRBV5-4	TRBJ1-2	TRBD1	TGTGCCAGCAGTAAGCCGACAGGGGACTATGGCTACACCTTC	CASSKPTGDYGYTF
once	TRBV9	TRBJ2-1	TRBD2	TGTGCCAGCAGCGTAGTGCCGGGAGGCACTCAGAGCTCCTACAATGAGCAGTTCTTC	CASSVVPGGTQSSYNEQFF
NA	TRBV9	TRBJ2-2	NA	TGTGCCAGCAGCGTAACTACCGGGGAGCTGTTTTTT	CASSVTTGELFF
NA	TRBV18	TRBJ1-4	NA	TGTGCCAGCTCACCGCGACAGGCGCAGGCTAATGAAAAACTGTTTTTT	CASSPRQAQANEKLFF
once	TRBV12-5	TRBJ2-2	NA	TGTGCTAGTGGATCACCACCAGCGAACACCGGGGAGCTGTTTTTT	CASGSPPANTGELFF
once	TRBV5-1	TRBJ2-3	TRBD2	TGCGCCAGCAGCTCAACTAGCGGGAGTTCAGATACGCAGTATTTT	CASSSTSGSSDTQYF
NA	TRBV6-6	TRBJ1-2	NA	TGTGCCAGCAGTTCCTACCGGGGGTATGGCTACACCTTC	CASSSYRGYGYTF
NA	TRBV14	TRBJ2-2	TRBD2	TGTGCCAGCAGCCTCAAACGACTAGCGGGAGGGCCGAACACCGGGGAGCTGTTTTTT	CASSLKRLAGGPNTGELFF
once	TRBV9	TRBJ2-5	TRBD1	TGTGCCAGCAGCCCGCAGGGGGTTCGGGGCCAAGAGACCCAGTACTTC	CASSPQGVRGQETQYF
NA	TRBV13	TRBJ2-3	NA	TGTGCCAGCAGCTTGGTCCCCGGGACTTCGCCTGCGGATACGCAGTATTTT	CASSLVPGTSPADTQYF
NA	TRBV10-3	TRBJ2-1	NA	TGTGCCATCAGTGAGTCTGTTAGTATTGAGCAGTTCTTC	CAISESVSIEQFF
NA	TRBV27	TRBJ1-3	NA	TGTGCCAGCAGTCTCCGTGGCTTGGGAAACACCATATATTTT	CASSLRGLGNTIYF
NA	TRBV5-1	TRBJ1-4	NA	TGCGCCAGCAGCTTGGTTCCTAGCGGAGAAAAACTGTTTTTT	CASSLVPSGEKLFF
NA	TRBV7-9	TRBJ1-2	TRBD1	TGTGCCAGCAGCCGCATACAGGGGGTGGACGGCTACACCTTC	CASSRIQGVDGYTF
NA	TRBV15	TRBJ2-7	NA	TGTGCCACCAGCAGAGAGCCTGGACAGAAATACGAGCAGTACTTC	CATSREPGQKYEQYF
NA	TRBV27	TRBJ2-1	TRBD2	TGTGCCAGCACCGGGACTAGCGGAAACAATGAGCAGTTCTTC	CASTGTSGNNEQFF
NA	TRBV25-1	TRBJ2-3	TRBD1	TGTGCCAGCAGTGAATTGGGACAGGGGGCATTAGCAGATACGCAGTATTTT	CASSELGQGALADTQYF
NA	TRBV7-9	TRBJ2-1	TRBD2	TGTGCCAGCAGCTTGTATACCGGGACTAGCGGGAGAATAAATGAGCAGTTCTTC	CASSLYTGTSGRINEQFF
once	TRBV18	TRBJ2-7	NA	TGTGCCAGCTCACCCTCCTCCTACGAGCAGTACTTC	CASSPSSYEQYF
NA	TRBV7-6	TRBJ2-7	TRBD1	TGTGCCAGCAGCCCCAGGACAGGGATGGAGCAGTACTTC	CASSPRTGMEQYF
once	TRBV6-2/TRBV6-3	TRBJ1-5	NA	TGTGCCAGCAGTCCCTTTACGGTTAGCAATCAGCCCCAGCATTTT	CASSPFTVSNQPQHF
NA	TRBV4-1	TRBJ1-1	NA	TGCGCCAGCAGCCAGGACCCCCCGGCAGGGATGAGGAACACTGAAGCTTTCTTT	CASSQDPPAGMRNTEAFF
NA	TRBV7-6	TRBJ2-7	TRBD2	TGTGCCAGCAGCTTTACCGGGACTAGCGGCATGGAAGAGCAGTACTTC	CASSFTGTSGMEEQYF
once	TRBV29-1	TRBJ2-7	NA	TGCAGCGTTGTTCGTCGGGACGCGGGGCACGAGCAGTACTTC	CSVVRRDAGHEQYF
NA	TRBV10-1	TRBJ1-1	NA	TGCGCCAGCAGTGAGTCGATAGGGGCCCTCCGTGAAGCTTTCTTT	CASSESIGALREAFF
NA	TRBV18	TRBJ2-3	TRBD2	TGTGCCAGCTCACCGACTAGCGGGAGGGCCCGCAGCACAGATACGCAGTATTTT	CASSPTSGRARSTDTQYF
once	TRBV7-3	TRBJ2-2	NA	TGTGCCAGCAGCTTAATCATGGCTAGCAAGGGCGGGGAGCTGTTTTTT	CASSLIMASKGGELFF
once	TRBV27	TRBJ1-1	NA	TGTGCCAGCAGTTCCTTATTGGGACAGAACACTGAAGCTTTCTTT	CASSSLLGQNTEAFF
NA	TRBV5-1	TRBJ1-1	NA	TGCGCCAGCAGCTTCAGGTCAGGGGCGAACACTGAAGCTTTCTTT	CASSFRSGANTEAFF
NA	TRBV5-1	TRBJ1-2	NA	TGCGCCAGCAGCTTGGCACGGAACTATGGCTACACCTTC	CASSLARNYGYTF
NA	TRBV5-1	TRBJ2-3	NA	TGCGCCAGCAGCTTGGGCGGGAAGGCGGATACGCAGTATTTT	CASSLGGKADTQYF
NA	TRBV6-6	TRBJ2-5	NA	TGTGCCAGCAGTTACTCGATGGCGGGATCGGAGACCCAGTACTTC	CASSYSMAGSETQYF
NA	TRBV24-1	TRBJ2-2	TRBD1	TGTGCCACCAGTGACTCCACAGGGGCCAAGAACACCGGGGAGCTGTTTTTT	CATSDSTGAKNTGELFF
NA	TRBV6-5	TRBJ1-2	TRBD1	TGTGCCAGCAGTTACTCGGGGACAGGAAACTATGGCTACACCTTC	CASSYSGTGNYGYTF
few	TRBV5-1	TRBJ2-7	NA	TGCGCCAGCAGCGAGAGCTCCTACGAGCAGTACTTC	CASSESSYEQYF
NA	TRBV30	TRBJ2-4	TRBD1	TGTGCCTGGAGTCGGACAGGGGGTTTCAAAAACATTCAGTACTTC	CAWSRTGGFKNIQYF
once	TRBV19	TRBJ1-1	TRBD1	TGTGCCAGTAGTCTCTCGACAGGGAATGAAGCTTTCTTT	CASSLSTGNEAFF
NA	TRBV7-6	TRBJ2-2	TRBD2	TGTGCCAGCACCTTCGGGGGGGCGGGAACCCTCGGGAACACCGGGGAGCTGTTTTTT	CASTFGGAGTLGNTGELFF
NA	TRBV19	TRBJ2-7	NA	TGTGCCAGTAGTATTTTAGGAGCCAGCACCTACGAGCAGTACTTC	CASSILGASTYEQYF
NA	TRBV7-3	TRBJ2-3	NA	TGTGCCAGCAGCCCACAGACCACAGATACGCAGTATTTT	CASSPQTTDTQYF
NA	TRBV28	TRBJ2-3	TRBD1	TGTGCCAGCAGTTGGGACAGCCCAGATACGCAGTATTTT	CASSWDSPDTQYF
NA	TRBV7-9	TRBJ1-1	NA	TGTGCCAGCAGCTTAGAACAACTGAACACTGAAGCTTTCTTT	CASSLEQLNTEAFF
NA	TRBV2	TRBJ1-4	TRBD1	TGTGCCAGCACGGACAGGGGGCTCTCTAATGAAAAACTGTTTTTT	CASTDRGLSNEKLFF
NA	TRBV7-9	TRBJ1-6	NA	TGTGCCAGCAGCGCCAGGCAGGGCTCGGTTTCACCCCTCCACTTT	CASSARQGSVSPLHF
NA	TRBV30	TRBJ1-2	NA	TGTGCCTGGGTAAAAGGGCAGGGGATCCCAGTGGACTATGGCTACACCTTC	CAWVKGQGIPVDYGYTF
NA	TRBV7-2	TRBJ1-5	NA	TGTGCCAGCAGCTTGGTCCCAGGTGGAAATCAGCCCCAGCATTTT	CASSLVPGGNQPQHF
few	TRBV20-1	TRBJ1-1	NA	TGCAGTGGAGGGAGGGGTACTGAAGCTTTCTTT	CSGGRGTEAFF
NA	TRBV19	TRBJ1-1	NA	TGTGCCAGTACCCCCCGGGGGAATGAAGCTTTCTTT	CASTPRGNEAFF
NA	TRBV2	TRBJ1-2	NA	TGTGCCACCAACTCGAGGGGGGGAGTTTATGGCTACACCTTC	CATNSRGGVYGYTF
NA	TRBV11-2	TRBJ2-7	NA	TGTGCCAGCAGTTCGACAGACTCCTACGAGCAGTACTTC	CASSSTDSYEQYF